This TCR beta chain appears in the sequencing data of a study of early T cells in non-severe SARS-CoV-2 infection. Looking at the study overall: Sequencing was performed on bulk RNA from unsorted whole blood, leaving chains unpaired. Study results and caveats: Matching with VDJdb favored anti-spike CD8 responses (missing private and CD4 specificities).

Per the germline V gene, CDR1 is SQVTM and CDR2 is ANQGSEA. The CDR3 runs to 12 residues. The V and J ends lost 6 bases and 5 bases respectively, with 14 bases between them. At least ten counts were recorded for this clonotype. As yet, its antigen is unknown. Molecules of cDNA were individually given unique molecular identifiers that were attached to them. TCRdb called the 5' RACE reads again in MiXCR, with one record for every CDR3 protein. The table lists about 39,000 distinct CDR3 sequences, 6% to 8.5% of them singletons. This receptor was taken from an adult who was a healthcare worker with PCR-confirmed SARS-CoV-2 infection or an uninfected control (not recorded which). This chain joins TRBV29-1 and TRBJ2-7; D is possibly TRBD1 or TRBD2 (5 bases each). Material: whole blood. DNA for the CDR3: TGCAGCGTGCTCTACCAGGGAGACGAGCAGTACTTC. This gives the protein CSVLYQGDEQYF.